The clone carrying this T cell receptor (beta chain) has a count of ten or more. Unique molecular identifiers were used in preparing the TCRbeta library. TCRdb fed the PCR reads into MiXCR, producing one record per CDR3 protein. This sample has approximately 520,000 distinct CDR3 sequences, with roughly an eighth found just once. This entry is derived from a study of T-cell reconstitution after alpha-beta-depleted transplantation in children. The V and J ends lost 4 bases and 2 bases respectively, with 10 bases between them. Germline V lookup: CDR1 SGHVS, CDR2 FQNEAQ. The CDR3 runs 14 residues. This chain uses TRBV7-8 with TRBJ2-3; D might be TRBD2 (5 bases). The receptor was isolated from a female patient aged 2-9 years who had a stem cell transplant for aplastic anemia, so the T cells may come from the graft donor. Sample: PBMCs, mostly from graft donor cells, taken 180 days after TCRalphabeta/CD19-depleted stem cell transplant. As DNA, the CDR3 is TGTGCCAGCAGCTCCGAGCGGCCCACAGATACGCAGTATTTT. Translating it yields CASSSERPTDTQYF.